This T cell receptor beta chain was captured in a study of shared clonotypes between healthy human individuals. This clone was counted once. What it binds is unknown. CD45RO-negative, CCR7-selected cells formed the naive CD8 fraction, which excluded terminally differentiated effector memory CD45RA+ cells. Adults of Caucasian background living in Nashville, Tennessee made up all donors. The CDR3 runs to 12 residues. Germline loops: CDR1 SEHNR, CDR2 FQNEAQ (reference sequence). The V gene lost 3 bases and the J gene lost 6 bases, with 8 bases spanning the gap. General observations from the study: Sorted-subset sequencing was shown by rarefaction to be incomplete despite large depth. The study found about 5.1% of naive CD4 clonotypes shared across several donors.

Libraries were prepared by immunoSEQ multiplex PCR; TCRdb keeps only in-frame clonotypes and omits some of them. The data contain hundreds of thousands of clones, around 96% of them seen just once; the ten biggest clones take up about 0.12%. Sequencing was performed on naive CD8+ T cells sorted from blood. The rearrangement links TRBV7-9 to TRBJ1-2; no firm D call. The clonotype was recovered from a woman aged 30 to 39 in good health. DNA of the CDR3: TGTGCCAGCAGCTTCGGCGTCGATGGCTACACCTTC. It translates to CASSFGVDGYTF.